This T cell receptor beta chain was observed in a study of OX40 agonist ivuxolimab in advanced cancers. Study information: An agonistic human IgG2 monoclonal antibody against OX40 (CD134) was given. Among those treated, three patients had partial responses, one with hepatocellular carcinoma and two with cutaneous melanoma. Points from the study as a whole: Blood T cells, both CD4+ and CD8+, expanded clonally by week 6 at 0.1 to 3.0 mg/kg. Some patients who did not respond also had low normalized T-cell clonal expansion.

Generated by immunoSEQ multiplex PCR, the TCRdb table keeps only in-frame clones and is missing some. The sample records 80,000 or so clones, approximately 85% being singletons. A note on this clone: What it recognizes is unknown.

The V and J ends lost 1 base and 7 bases, in that order; junction bases with no gene match: 10. This CDR3 spans 15 amino acids. Germline values: CDR1 SGHRS, CDR2 YFSETQ. The source was CD4+ or CD8+ T cells sorted from blood, collected in a trial of the OX40 agonist ivuxolimab. The clonotype originates from an adult with an advanced solid tumor such as melanoma, head and neck, liver or kidney cancer. The chain recombines TRBV5-1 with TRBJ1-1, with 7 positions matching TRBD1. The CDR3 loop reads CASSLRWTGEREAFF. The CDR3 bases are TGCGCCAGCAGCTTGAGGTGGACAGGCGAGCGTGAAGCTTTCTTT. Full variable domain (rest looked up from reference TRBV5-1 and TRBJ1-1): KAGVTQTPRYLIKTRGQQVTLSCSPISGHRSVSWYQQTPGQGLQFLFEYFSETQRNKGNFPGRFSGRQFSNSRSEMNVSTLELGDSALYLCASSLRWTGEREAFFGQGTRLTVV.